The 3 T cell receptor beta chains below come from one sample, sequenced in a study of blood T cell repertoires in COVID-19. Profiling relied on immunoSEQ multiplex PCR, and the TCRdb table lists in-frame clones only, not all of them. The table lists approximately 270,000 clones, around 89% of them singletons. The sequencing input was peripheral blood. The receptor set was obtained from a woman in her 30s with COVID-19, enrolled during active disease.

CDR3 sequence (DNA): TGCGCCAGCAGCCTAAAGCGGGGGGGCTCCTACAATGAGCAGTTCTTC. It translates to CASSLKRGGSYNEQFF. This rearrangement joins TRBV5-1 to TRBJ2-1, with 10 nucleotides matching TRBD2. Germline V gene data show CDR1 as SGHRS and CDR2 as YFSETQ. The junction had 4 bases not matched to a gene; V was cut back by 4 bases and J by 0 bases. The CDR3 totals 16 residues.

The chain has TRBV14 and TRBJ1-1; D uncertain. Deletions cut 5 bases from V and 11 bases from J, with 21 bases between. Germline CDR1 is SGHDN and CDR2 is FVKESK. This CDR3 comprises 14 residues. CDR3 in DNA: TGTGCCAGCAGCTCCGGAACGGGGTCCCTGGGGGCTTTCTTT. Residues: CASSSGTGSLGAFF.

The V and J genes are TRBV12-5 and TRBJ2-6; D is uncertain. The CDR3 loop spans 14 amino acids. Trimming pared 3 bases from V and 4 bases from J, leaving 7 bases between. CDR1 LGHNT and CDR2 FRNRAP come from the germline V gene. This CDR3 is CASGLSLGANVLTF. For the CDR3, the DNA is TGTGCTAGTGGTTTAAGCCTCGGGGCCAACGTCCTGACTTTC. Filled out from reference TRBV12-5 and TRBJ2-6, the complete variable domain reads DARVTQTPRHKVTEMGQEVTMRCQPILGHNTVFWYRQTMMQGLELLAYFRNRAPLDDSGMPKDRFSAEMPDATLATLKIQPSEPRDSAVYFCASGLSLGANVLTFGAGSRLTVL.